This record concerns one T cell receptor (beta chain) sequence. Per the authors' pipeline: Estimated nucleated cell counts came from reference gene primer amplification. Profiled with immunoSEQ multiplex PCR; TCRdb holds only in-frame clones, not every one. V and J calls and clone size are copied from that table; D and trimming were computed from the DNA. The sample holds about 74,000 clones, approximately 80% seen once. This sample was included in a study of blood T cell repertoires in COVID-19. In the study overall: The United States, Italy and Spain provided the acute and convalescent COVID-19 samples.

V gave up 4 bases and J gave up 4 bases; unmatched junction bases: 11. This CDR3 is 17 amino acids long. CDR1 and CDR2 from the germline V gene are LGHDT and YNNKEL (reference sequence). Sequencing was done on a sample of peripheral blood. The source is a human donor in a cohort sampled during active COVID-19. This rearrangement joins TRBV3-1 (or the pseudogene TRBV3-2) to TRBJ2-2; 8 nucleotides line up with TRBD2. CDR3 coding DNA: TGTGCCAGCAGCCGCCCCCCTAGCGGGTTGGGCACCGGGGAGCTGTTTTTT. Translating gives CASSRPPSGLGTGELFF.